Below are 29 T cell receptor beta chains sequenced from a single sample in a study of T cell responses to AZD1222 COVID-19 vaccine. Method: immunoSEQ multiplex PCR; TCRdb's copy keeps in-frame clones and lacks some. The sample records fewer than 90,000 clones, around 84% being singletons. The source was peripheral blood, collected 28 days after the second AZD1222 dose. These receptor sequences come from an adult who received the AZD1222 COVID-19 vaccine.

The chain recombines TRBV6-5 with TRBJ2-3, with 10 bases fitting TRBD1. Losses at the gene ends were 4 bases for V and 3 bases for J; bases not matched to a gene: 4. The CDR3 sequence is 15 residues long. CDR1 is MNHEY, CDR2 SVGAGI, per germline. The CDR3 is CASSLGQGLTDTQYF. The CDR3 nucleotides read TGTGCCAGCAGTTTGGGACAGGGGTTAACAGATACGCAGTATTTT.

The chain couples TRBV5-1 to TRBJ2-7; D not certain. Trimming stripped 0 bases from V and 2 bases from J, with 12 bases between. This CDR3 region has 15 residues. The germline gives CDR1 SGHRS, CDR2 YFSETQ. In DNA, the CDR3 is TGCGCCAGCAGCTTGGGAACGGACGGAGCCTACGAGCAGTACTTC. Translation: CASSLGTDGAYEQYF.

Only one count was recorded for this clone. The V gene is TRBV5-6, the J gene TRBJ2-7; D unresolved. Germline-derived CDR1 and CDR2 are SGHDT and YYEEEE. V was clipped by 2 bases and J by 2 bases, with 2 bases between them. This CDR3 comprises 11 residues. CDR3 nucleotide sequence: TGTGCCAGCAGCTTTGCCTACGAGCAGTACTTC. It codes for CASSFAYEQYF.

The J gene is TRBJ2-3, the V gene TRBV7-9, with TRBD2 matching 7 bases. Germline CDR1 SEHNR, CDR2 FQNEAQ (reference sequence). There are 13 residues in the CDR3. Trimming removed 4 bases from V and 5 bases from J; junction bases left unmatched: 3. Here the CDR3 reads CASSYGEGDTQYF. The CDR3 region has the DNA TGTGCCAGCAGCTATGGGGAGGGAGATACGCAGTATTTT.

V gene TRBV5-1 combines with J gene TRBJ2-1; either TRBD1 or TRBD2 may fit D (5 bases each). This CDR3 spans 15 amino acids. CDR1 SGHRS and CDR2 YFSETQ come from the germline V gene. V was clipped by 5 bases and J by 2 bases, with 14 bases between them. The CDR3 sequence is CASRPGTEAYNEQFF. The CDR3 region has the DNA TGCGCCAGCAGACCTGGGACGGAAGCCTACAATGAGCAGTTCTTC. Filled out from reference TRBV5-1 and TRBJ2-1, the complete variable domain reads KAGVTQTPRYLIKTRGQQVTLSCSPISGHRSVSWYQQTPGQGLQFLFEYFSETQRNKGNFPGRFSGRQFSNSRSEMNVSTLELGDSALYLCASRPGTEAYNEQFFGPGTRLTVL.

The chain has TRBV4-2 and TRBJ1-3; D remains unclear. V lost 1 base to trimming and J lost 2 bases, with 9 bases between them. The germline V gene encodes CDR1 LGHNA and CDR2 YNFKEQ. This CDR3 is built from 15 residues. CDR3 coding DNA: TGTGCCAGCAGCCAAGGGGGTAACACTGGAAACACCATATATTTT. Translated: CASSQGGNTGNTIYF.

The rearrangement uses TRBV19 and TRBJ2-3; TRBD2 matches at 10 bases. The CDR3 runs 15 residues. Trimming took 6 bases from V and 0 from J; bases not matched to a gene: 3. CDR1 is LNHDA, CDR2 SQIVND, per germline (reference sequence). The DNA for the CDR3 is TGTGCCAGTAGACTAGCGGGAACTAGCACAGATACGCAGTATTTT. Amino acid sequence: CASRLAGTSTDTQYF.

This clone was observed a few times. CDR3: CASSVLSTYGYTF. CDR3 nucleotides: TGTGCCAGCAGTGTCCTTAGCACCTATGGCTACACCTTC. V gene TRBV2 combines with J gene TRBJ1-2, with D unresolved. The CDR3 sequence is 13 residues long. V was clipped by 4 bases and J by 4 bases, with 10 bases between them. Germline V gives CDR1 SNHLY, CDR2 FYNNEI.

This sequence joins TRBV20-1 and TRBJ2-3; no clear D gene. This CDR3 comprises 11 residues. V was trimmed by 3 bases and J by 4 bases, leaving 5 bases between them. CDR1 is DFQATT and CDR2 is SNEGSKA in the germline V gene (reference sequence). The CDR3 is CSARTPDTQYF. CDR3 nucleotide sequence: TGCAGTGCTAGGACACCAGATACGCAGTATTTT.

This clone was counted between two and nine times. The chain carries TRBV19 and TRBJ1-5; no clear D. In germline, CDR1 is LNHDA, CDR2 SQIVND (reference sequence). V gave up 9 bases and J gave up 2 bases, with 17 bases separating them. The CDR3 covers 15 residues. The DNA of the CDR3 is TGTGCCAGCCGGGGAGGGTCGGCGGGCAATCAGCCCCAGCATTTT. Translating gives CASRGGSAGNQPQHF.

The CDR3 region has the DNA TGTGCCAGCCAAGTATGGGGGAATGAAGCTTTCTTT. Its translation is CASQVWGNEAFF. The rearrangement joins TRBV12-3 or TRBV12-4 to TRBJ1-1; a possible D gene is TRBD1 (5 bases). V dropped 8 bases and J dropped 7 bases, with 14 bases sitting between them. The CDR3 runs 12 residues.

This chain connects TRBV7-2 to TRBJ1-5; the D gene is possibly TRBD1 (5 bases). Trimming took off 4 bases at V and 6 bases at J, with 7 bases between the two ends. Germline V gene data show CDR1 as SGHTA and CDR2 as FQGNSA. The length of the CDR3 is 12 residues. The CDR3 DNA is TGTGCCAGCAGCTCCAGGGCTCAGCCCCAGCATTTT. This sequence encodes CASSSRAQPQHF.

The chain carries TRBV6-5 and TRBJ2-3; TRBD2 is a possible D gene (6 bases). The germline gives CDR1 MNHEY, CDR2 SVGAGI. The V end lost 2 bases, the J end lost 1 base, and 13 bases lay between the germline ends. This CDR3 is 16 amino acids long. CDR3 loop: CASSYETASGTDTQYF. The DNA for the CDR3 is TGTGCCAGCAGTTACGAGACGGCTAGCGGCACAGATACGCAGTATTTT.

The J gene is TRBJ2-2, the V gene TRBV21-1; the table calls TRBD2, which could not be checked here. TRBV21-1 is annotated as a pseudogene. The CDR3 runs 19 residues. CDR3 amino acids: CASSKARTSAKKGTGELFF. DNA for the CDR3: TGTGCCAGCAGCAAAGCCCGGACTAGCGCGAAAAAGGGCACCGGGGAGCTGTTTTTT.

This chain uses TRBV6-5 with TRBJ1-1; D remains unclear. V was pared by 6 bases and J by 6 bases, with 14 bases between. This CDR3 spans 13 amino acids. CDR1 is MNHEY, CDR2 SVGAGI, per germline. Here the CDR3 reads CASRSRHDSEAFF. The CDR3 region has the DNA TGTGCCAGCAGGTCGAGACATGACTCTGAAGCTTTCTTT.

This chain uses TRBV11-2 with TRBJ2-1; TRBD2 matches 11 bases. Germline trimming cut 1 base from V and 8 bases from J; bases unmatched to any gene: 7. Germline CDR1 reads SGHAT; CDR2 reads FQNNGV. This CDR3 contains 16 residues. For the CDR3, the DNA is TGTGCCAGCAGCTTAGGGCTAGCGGGAGGTAACTATGAGCAGTTCTTC. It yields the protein CASSLGLAGGNYEQFF.

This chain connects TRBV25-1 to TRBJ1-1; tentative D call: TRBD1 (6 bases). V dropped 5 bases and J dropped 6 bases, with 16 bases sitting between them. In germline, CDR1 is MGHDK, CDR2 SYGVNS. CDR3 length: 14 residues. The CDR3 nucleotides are TGTGCCAGCAGTAAACAGGGCGACGGCGCTGAAGCTTTCTTT. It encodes CASSKQGDGAEAFF.

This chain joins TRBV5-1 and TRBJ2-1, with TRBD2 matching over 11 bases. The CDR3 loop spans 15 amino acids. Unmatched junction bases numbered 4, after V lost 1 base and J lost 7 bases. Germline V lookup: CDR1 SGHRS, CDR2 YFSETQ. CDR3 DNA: TGCGCCAGCAGCTTGACTAGCGGGAGTAGGAATGAGCAGTTCTTC. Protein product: CASSLTSGSRNEQFF.

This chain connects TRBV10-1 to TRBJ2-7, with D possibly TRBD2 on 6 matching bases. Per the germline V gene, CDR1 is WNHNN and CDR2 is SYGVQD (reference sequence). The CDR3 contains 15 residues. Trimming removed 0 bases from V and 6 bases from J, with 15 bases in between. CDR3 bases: TGCGCCAGCAGTGAGTCGATCAATGGGGGGAGCGAGCAGTACTTC. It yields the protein CASSESINGGSEQYF.

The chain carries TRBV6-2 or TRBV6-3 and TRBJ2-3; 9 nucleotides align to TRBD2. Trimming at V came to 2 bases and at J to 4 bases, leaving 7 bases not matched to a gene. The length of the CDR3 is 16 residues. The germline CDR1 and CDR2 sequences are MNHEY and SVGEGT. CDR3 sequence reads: CASSYDPLAGSDTQYF. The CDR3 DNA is TGTGCCAGCAGTTACGATCCCCTAGCGGGATCAGATACGCAGTATTTT.

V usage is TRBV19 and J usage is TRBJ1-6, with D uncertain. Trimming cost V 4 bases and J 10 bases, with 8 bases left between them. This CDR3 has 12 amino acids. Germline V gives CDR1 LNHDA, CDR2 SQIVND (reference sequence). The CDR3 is CASSRRESPLHF. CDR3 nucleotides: TGTGCCAGTAGTAGGCGGGAGTCACCCCTCCACTTT.

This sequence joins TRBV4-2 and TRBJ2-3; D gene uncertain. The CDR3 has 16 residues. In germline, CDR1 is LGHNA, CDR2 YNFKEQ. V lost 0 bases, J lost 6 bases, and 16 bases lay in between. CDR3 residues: CASSQEFSNPGDTQYF. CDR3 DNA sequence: TGTGCCAGCAGCCAAGAGTTCAGCAACCCCGGGGATACGCAGTATTTT.

The CDR3, as DNA: TGTGCCAGCAGCCAAGCATCGGGAGGATCGTACAATGAGCAGTTCTTC. It specifies CASSQASGGSYNEQFF. The rearrangement joins TRBV3-1 (or the pseudogene TRBV3-2) to TRBJ2-1, with 7 bases matching TRBD2. The CDR3 totals 16 residues. V lost 1 base and J lost 4; bases outside the gene matches: 7. Germline CDR1 LGHDT, CDR2 YNNKEL (reference sequence).

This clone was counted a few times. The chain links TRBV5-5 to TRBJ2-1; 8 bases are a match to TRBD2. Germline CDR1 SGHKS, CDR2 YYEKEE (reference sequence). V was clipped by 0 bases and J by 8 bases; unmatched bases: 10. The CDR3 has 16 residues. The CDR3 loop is CASSLGAGGPWDEQFF. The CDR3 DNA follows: TGTGCCAGCAGCTTGGGCGCGGGAGGCCCCTGGGATGAGCAGTTCTTC.

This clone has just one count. CDR3 region: CASSTRVNYEQYF. DNA of the CDR3: TGTGCCAGCAGTACGAGGGTCAACTACGAGCAGTACTTC. The rearrangement uses TRBV2 and TRBJ2-7; tentative D call: TRBD2 (5 bases). Looked up from germline, CDR1 is SNHLY and CDR2 is FYNNEI. This CDR3 has 13 residues. Trimming removed 5 bases from V and 3 bases from J, with 11 bases in between.

CDR3 bases: TGCAGTGCTAGTGACGGCCGGGGGCTCACTGAAGCTTTCTTT. This gives the protein CSASDGRGLTEAFF. The chain recombines TRBV20-1 with TRBJ1-1, with D tentatively TRBD1 (6 bases). CDR3 size: 14 residues. V lost 3 bases, J lost 4 bases, and 15 bases lay in between. Germline CDR1 and CDR2: DFQATT and SNEGSKA (reference sequence).

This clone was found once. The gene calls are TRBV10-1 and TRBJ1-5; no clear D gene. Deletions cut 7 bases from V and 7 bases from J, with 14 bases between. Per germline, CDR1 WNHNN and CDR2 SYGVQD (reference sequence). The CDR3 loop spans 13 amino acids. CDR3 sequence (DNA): TGCGCCAGCAAAGGCAAGATCAACCAGCCCCAGCATTTT. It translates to CASKGKINQPQHF.

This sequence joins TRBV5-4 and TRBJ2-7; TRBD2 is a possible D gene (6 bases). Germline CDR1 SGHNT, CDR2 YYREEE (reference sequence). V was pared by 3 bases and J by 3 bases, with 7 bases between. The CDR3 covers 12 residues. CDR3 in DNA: TGTGCCAGCAGCTGGGACTTCTACGAGCAGTACTTC. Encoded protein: CASSWDFYEQYF.

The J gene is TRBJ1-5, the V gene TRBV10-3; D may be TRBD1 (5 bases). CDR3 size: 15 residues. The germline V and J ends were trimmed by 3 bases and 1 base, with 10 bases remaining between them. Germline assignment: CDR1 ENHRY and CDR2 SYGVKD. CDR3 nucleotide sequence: TGTGCCATCAGTGACGAGGGGATCAGCAATCAGCCCCAGCATTTT. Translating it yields CAISDEGISNQPQHF.